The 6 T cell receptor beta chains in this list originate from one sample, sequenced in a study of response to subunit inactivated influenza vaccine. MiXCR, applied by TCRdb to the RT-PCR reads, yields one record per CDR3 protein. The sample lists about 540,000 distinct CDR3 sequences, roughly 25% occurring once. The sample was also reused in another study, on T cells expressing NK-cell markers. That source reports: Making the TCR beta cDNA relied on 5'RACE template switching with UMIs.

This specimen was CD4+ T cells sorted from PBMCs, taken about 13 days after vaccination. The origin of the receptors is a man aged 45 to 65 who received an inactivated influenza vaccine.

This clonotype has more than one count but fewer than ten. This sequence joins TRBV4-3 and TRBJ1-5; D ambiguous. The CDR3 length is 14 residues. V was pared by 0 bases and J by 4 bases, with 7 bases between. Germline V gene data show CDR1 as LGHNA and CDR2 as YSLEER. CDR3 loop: CASSQETQNQPQHF. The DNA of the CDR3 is TGCGCCAGCAGCCAAGAGACCCAGAATCAGCCCCAGCATTTT.

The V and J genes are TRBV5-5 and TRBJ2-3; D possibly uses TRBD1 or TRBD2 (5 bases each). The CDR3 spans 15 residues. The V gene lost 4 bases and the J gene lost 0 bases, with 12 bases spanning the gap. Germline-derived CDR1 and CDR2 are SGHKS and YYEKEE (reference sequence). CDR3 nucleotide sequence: TGTGCCAGCAGCGGGGGACCAACAAGCACAGATACGCAGTATTTT. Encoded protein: CASSGGPTSTDTQYF. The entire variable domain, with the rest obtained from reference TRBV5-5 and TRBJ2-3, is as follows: DAGVTQSPTHLIKTRGQQVTLRCSPISGHKSVSWYQQVLGQGPQFIFQYYEKEERGRGNFPDRFSARQFPNYSSELNVNALLLGDSALYLCASSGGPTSTDTQYFGPGTRLTVL.

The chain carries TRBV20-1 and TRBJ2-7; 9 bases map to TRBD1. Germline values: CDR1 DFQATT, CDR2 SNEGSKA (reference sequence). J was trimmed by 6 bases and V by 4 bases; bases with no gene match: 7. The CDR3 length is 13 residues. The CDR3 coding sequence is TGCAGTGCTAAGGGACAGGGAGGGCCCGAGCAGTACTTC. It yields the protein CSAKGQGGPEQYF.

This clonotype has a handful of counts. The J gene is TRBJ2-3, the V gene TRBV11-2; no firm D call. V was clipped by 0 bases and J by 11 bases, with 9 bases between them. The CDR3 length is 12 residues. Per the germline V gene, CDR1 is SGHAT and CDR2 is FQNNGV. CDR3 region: CASSLEVRKQYF. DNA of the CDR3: TGTGCCAGCAGCTTAGAGGTCCGGAAGCAGTATTTT.

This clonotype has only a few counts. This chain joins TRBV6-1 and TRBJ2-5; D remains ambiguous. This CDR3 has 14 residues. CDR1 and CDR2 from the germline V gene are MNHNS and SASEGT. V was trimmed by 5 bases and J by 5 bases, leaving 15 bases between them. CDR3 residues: CASSQTPIVETQYF. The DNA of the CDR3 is TGTGCCAGCAGTCAAACCCCCATAGTGGAGACCCAGTACTTC.

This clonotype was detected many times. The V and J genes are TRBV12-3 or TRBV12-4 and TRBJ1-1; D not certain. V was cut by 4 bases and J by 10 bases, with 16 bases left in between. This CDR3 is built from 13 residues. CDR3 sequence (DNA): TGTGCCAGCAGTTCCTCCGGCTTCCGGGGAGCTTTCTTT. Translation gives CASSSSGFRGAFF.